A single sample is the source of the 23 T cell receptor beta chains below, sequenced in a study of T-cell memory formation after mild COVID-19. From the 5' RACE reads, TCRdb called clonotypes with MiXCR, one entry per CDR3 protein. The profile shows hundreds of thousands of distinct CDR3 sequences, roughly 17% of them singletons. The sequenced sample was PBMCs or a T cell subset sorted from them (not recorded which). The receptors shown here come from an adult woman who had mild COVID-19 (a few samples of this study predate the infection). Cell type and time point are not known.

The chain is built from TRBV7-9 and TRBJ2-7; 7 positions agree with TRBD2. CDR1 is SEHNR, CDR2 FQNEAQ, per germline (reference sequence). V shed 5 bases, J shed 4 bases, and the junction held 5 bases outside the gene matches. This CDR3 region has 13 residues. The CDR3 spells CASSEGLKYEQYF. As DNA, the CDR3 is TGTGCCAGCAGCGAGGGACTAAAATACGAGCAGTACTTC.

This clonotype was seen more than once but under ten times. The chain joins TRBV11-1 to TRBJ2-5; 8 bases match TRBD2. The CDR3 is 16 amino acids. J gave up 0 bases and V 5 bases, and 8 bases lay outside the gene matches. CDR1 and CDR2 (germline): SGHAT, FQDESV (reference sequence). The DNA for the CDR3 is TGTGCCAGCAGCCTACGGACGGGGGGGTACCAAGAGACCCAGTACTTC. It encodes CASSLRTGGYQETQYF.

This clonotype was detected only a few times. V is TRBV29-1 and J is TRBJ2-7, with 12 positions matching TRBD1. This CDR3 comprises 13 residues. Germline V lookup: CDR1 SQVTM, CDR2 ANQGSEA. Trimming removed 5 bases from V and 5 bases from J; junction bases left unmatched: 4. CDR3 coding DNA: TGCAGCGTTCGGGACAGGGGGCTCCACGAGCAGTACTTC. Its translation is CSVRDRGLHEQYF.

This sequence joins TRBV4-3 and TRBJ2-5, with TRBD2 matching over 8 bases. V trimming: 0 bases; J trimming: 7 bases; junction bases outside the gene matches: 7. The CDR3 sequence is 15 residues long. Germline assignment: CDR1 LGHNA and CDR2 YSLEER. The CDR3 loop is CASSQEAGEGGTQYF. The CDR3 DNA follows: TGCGCCAGCAGCCAAGAAGCGGGGGAAGGTGGGACCCAGTACTTC.

Only a few counts were recorded for this clonotype. This chain uses TRBV7-8 with TRBJ2-5, with 7 nucleotides matching TRBD1. J was trimmed by 3 bases and V by 5 bases; bases with no gene match: 3. Germline V gene data show CDR1 as SGHVS and CDR2 as FQNEAQ. CDR3 length: 13 amino acids. The CDR3 loop reads CASSPTGKETQYF. The DNA of the CDR3 is TGTGCCAGCAGCCCGACAGGGAAAGAGACCCAGTACTTC.

V usage is TRBV27 and J usage is TRBJ1-5; D gene ambiguous. V was cut by 7 bases and J by 4 bases, with 11 bases left in between. Germline assignment: CDR1 MNHEY and CDR2 SMNVEV (reference sequence). The CDR3 is made up of 13 amino acids. The CDR3 region has the DNA TGTGCCAGCAAAAGGGAAGGTAATCAGCCCCAGCATTTT. Its protein is CASKREGNQPQHF.

The genes are TRBV5-8 and TRBJ1-4; 9 bases line up with TRBD1. CDR3 length: 16 residues. Germline CDR1 is SGHTS and CDR2 is YDEGEE. V lost 4 bases and J lost 5; bases outside the gene matches: 9. CDR3 DNA sequence: TGTGCCAGCAGCCTCCACAGACAGGGGGGAAATGAAAAACTGTTTTTT. It encodes CASSLHRQGGNEKLFF.

In this sample, this clonotype turned up many times. This chain joins TRBV12-3 or TRBV12-4 and TRBJ2-1; D is unclear. Trimming stripped 5 bases from V and 5 bases from J, with 16 bases between. The CDR3 is 15 amino acids. DNA of the CDR3: TGTGCCAGCAGTCAGGCTGAGAGAAAAAACAATGAGCAGTTCTTC. It encodes CASSQAERKNNEQFF.

The chain is built from TRBV18 and TRBJ1-2; D uncertain. Germline lookup yields CDR1 KGHSH and CDR2 LQKENI. This CDR3 contains 15 residues. Trimming took off 0 bases at V and 5 bases at J, with 13 bases between the two ends. As DNA, the CDR3 is TGTGCCAGCTCACCACCTACGGCAGAGATTTATGGCTACACCTTC. Translation gives CASSPPTAEIYGYTF.

In nucleotides, the CDR3 is TGTGCCAGCAGCCAAGCAGGGGGAAACACCATATATTTT. Its protein product is CASSQAGGNTIYF. The chain uses TRBV14 and TRBJ1-3, with a possible D match to TRBD1 (5 bases). The V end lost 1 base, the J end lost 4 bases, and 5 bases lay between the germline ends. The CDR3 sequence is 13 residues long. Per the germline V gene, CDR1 is SGHDN and CDR2 is FVKESK.

This clonotype occurred many times. The rearrangement joins TRBV12-3 or TRBV12-4 to TRBJ2-2, with D perhaps matching TRBD1 (6 bases). This CDR3 has 14 amino acids. Trimming took off 4 bases at V and 4 bases at J, with 10 bases between the two ends. Here the CDR3 DNA reads TGTGCCAGCAGTTCCTCAGGGGCCACCGGGGAGCTGTTTTTT. It yields the protein CASSSSGATGELFF.

In its sample, this clonotype was seen a few times. V gene TRBV27 combines with J gene TRBJ1-2; the match to TRBD1 covers 8 bases. The CDR3 has 12 amino acids. V was clipped by 7 bases and J by 5 bases; unmatched bases: 3. Per the germline V gene, CDR1 is MNHEY and CDR2 is SMNVEV (reference sequence). The DNA of the CDR3 is TGTGCCAGCATGGACAGGGTTTATGGCTACACCTTC. Its protein product is CASMDRVYGYTF.

This clonotype was seen only a few times. This chain joins TRBV7-2 and TRBJ1-5, with D unresolved. Germline values: CDR1 SGHTA, CDR2 FQGNSA. Trimming cost V 4 bases and J 6 bases, with 16 bases left between them. The CDR3 totals 15 residues. The CDR3 loop reads CASSSVALDGQPQHF. DNA for the CDR3: TGTGCCAGCAGCTCGGTGGCCCTCGACGGTCAGCCCCAGCATTTT. Together with reference TRBV7-2 and TRBJ1-5, the CDR3 gives the full variable domain: GAGVSQSPSNKVTEKGKDVELRCDPISGHTALYWYRQSLGQGLEFLIYFQGNSAPDKSGLPSDRFSAERTGGSVSTLTIQRTQQEDSAVYLCASSSVALDGQPQHFGDGTRLSIL.

The chain employs TRBV7-9 and TRBJ1-1, with 11 bases aligning to TRBD1. CDR3 length: 13 residues. Germline V lookup: CDR1 SEHNR, CDR2 FQNEAQ (reference sequence). With V trimmed by 5 bases and J by 7 bases, 3 bases remained unmatched. The CDR3 bases are TGTGCCAGCAGCCGGACAGGGGGCGGTGAAGCTTTCTTT. Its protein is CASSRTGGGEAFF.

J is TRBJ1-5 and V is TRBV5-5; possible D gene TRBD1, 6 bases. This CDR3 has 14 residues. Germline CDR1 reads SGHKS; CDR2 reads YYEKEE (reference sequence). Trimming shortened V by 2 bases and J by 7 bases, and 13 bases separated the two germline ends. CDR3 bases: TGTGCCAGCAGCTTAGGCAGGGGCAGCCAGCCCCAGCATTTT. It specifies CASSLGRGSQPQHF.

The gene calls are TRBV27 and TRBJ1-2, with D possibly TRBD1 on 5 matching bases. CDR3 length equals 14 residues. Germline loops: CDR1 MNHEY, CDR2 SMNVEV (reference sequence). V dropped 4 bases and J dropped 7 bases, with 16 bases sitting between them. In DNA, the CDR3 is TGTGCCAGCAGTTCGGCCCAGGGCTTAGTTGGCTACACCTTC. It codes for CASSSAQGLVGYTF.

The table lists this clonotype with a few counts. The chain has TRBV27 and TRBJ1-5, with 8 nucleotides matching TRBD1. Germline-derived CDR1 and CDR2 are MNHEY and SMNVEV (reference sequence). V gave up 4 bases and J gave up 8 bases; unmatched junction bases: 7. The CDR3 is 14 amino acids. DNA of the CDR3: TGTGCCAGCAGTTCCCAGGGGGCCGATGAGCCCCAGCATTTT. Translated: CASSSQGADEPQHF.

V is TRBV10-3 and J is TRBJ1-6; D remains unclear. The CDR3 has 12 residues. Trimming removed 5 bases at V and 7 bases at J, with 6 bases between. Germline V gene lookup returns CDR1 ENHRY and CDR2 SYGVKD. The CDR3 spells CAISTGNSPLHF. The CDR3, as DNA: TGTGCCATCAGTACTGGGAATTCACCCCTCCACTTT.

V is TRBV15 and J is TRBJ2-2, with TRBD1 identical over 7 bases. The V gene end was trimmed by 4 bases and the J gene end by 2 bases; junction bases not matched to a gene: 4. The CDR3 has 15 amino acids. Looked up from germline, CDR1 is LNHNV and CDR2 is YYDKDF (reference sequence). CDR3: CATSKGARNTGELFF. The CDR3, as DNA: TGTGCCACCAGCAAGGGGGCTAGAAACACCGGGGAGCTGTTTTTT.

The genes are TRBV14 and TRBJ1-1; D is undetermined. The CDR3 is made up of 14 amino acids. With 1 base removed from V and 3 bases from J, the gap between germline ends came to 9 bases. Germline-derived CDR1 and CDR2 are SGHDN and FVKESK. CDR3 DNA sequence: TGTGCCAGCAGCCAAGTTTCATGGTACACTGAAGCTTTCTTT. As protein: CASSQVSWYTEAFF.

This clonotype was seen only a few times. The chain employs TRBV20-1 and TRBJ1-6; TRBD1 agrees at 11 bases. This CDR3 contains 15 residues. CDR1 and CDR2 from the germline V gene are DFQATT and SNEGSKA (reference sequence). J lost 9 bases, V lost 0 bases, and 4 bases had no gene match. DNA for the CDR3: TGCAGTGCTAGAGATCCAGGGACAGGGGGTTCACCCCTCCACTTT. It specifies CSARDPGTGGSPLHF.

The V and J genes are TRBV7-8 and TRBJ2-3, with 7 bases fitting TRBD2. The CDR3 totals 17 residues. V was clipped by 4 bases and J by 2 bases; unmatched bases: 12. Germline V lookup: CDR1 SGHVS, CDR2 FQNEAQ. The CDR3 protein is CASSSPTSAYSTDTQYF. The CDR3 DNA follows: TGTGCCAGCAGCTCTCCAACTAGCGCCTACTCCACAGATACGCAGTATTTT.

V usage is TRBV20-1 and J usage is TRBJ2-1, with D perhaps matching TRBD2 (6 bases). Trimming took off 0 bases at V and 6 bases at J, with 24 bases between the two ends. The length of the CDR3 is 18 residues. Germline CDR1 is DFQATT and CDR2 is SNEGSKA (reference sequence). The CDR3 DNA is TGCAGTGCTAGAGATCGCGTTGTCGCGGGGCGATCTGTCAATGAGCAGTTCTTC. This gives the protein CSARDRVVAGRSVNEQFF.